This T cell receptor beta chain was sequenced for a study of T-cell reconstitution after alpha-beta-depleted transplantation in children. Whole-study findings and limits: Two months or so post-transplant, alpha-beta T cells reportedly derived from several hundred expanded graft clones. One year post-transplant, T-cell counts and diversity were largely derived from T cells produced anew.

Unique molecular identifiers featured in how the TCRbeta library was prepared. TCRdb re-derived calls from the PCR reads in MiXCR, one entry per CDR3 protein. The table records about 460,000 distinct CDR3 sequences, roughly a tenth of them present only once. After removal of 6 bases from V and 2 bases from J, the junction contained 6 bases not matched to a gene. This CDR3 contains 15 residues. This clonotype has only a few counts. Its antigen is still unknown. The sequence was obtained from a child aged 2-15 years with inherited bone marrow failure, due to receive a stem cell transplant. Material: PBMCs, obtained before TCRalphabeta/CD19-depleted stem cell transplant. The rearrangement uses TRBV12-3 or TRBV12-4 and TRBJ2-7; TRBD2 agrees at 11 bases. The CDR3 reads CASSPTSGGTYEQYF. For the CDR3, the DNA is TGTGCCAGCAGCCCAACTAGCGGGGGAACCTACGAGCAGTACTTC.